The TCR beta chain under discussion was sequenced for a study of beta chain features in type 1 diabetes. Expressed TCRB transcripts were sequenced because the isolated RNA had all been reverse transcribed beforehand. Clones were read by immunoSEQ multiplex PCR, and TCRdb kept only the in-frame ones, dropping some. The data contain fewer than 900,000 clones, roughly 17% of them singletons. With V trimmed by 7 bases and J by 9 bases, 11 bases remained unmatched. Looked up from germline, CDR1 is LGHNT and CDR2 is FRNRAP. The CDR3 runs 15 residues. Note on this clone: The antigen remains unidentified.

Overall study findings and caveats: Across all four CD4+ subsets, people with type 1 diabetes showed modestly shorter TCRB CDR3s. A closer apparent resemblance between naive, central memory and Treg TCRB repertoires was seen in patients than in healthy donors.

The rearrangement links TRBV12-5 to TRBJ2-1; 11 positions agree with TRBD2. The clonotype originates from a young woman in good health. The sequenced sample was naive CD4+ T cells from blood. CDR3: CASAATSGRSGEQFF. In DNA form, the CDR3 reads TGTGCTAGTGCCGCAACTAGCGGGAGATCCGGTGAGCAGTTCTTC. Full variable domain (rest looked up from reference TRBV12-5 and TRBJ2-1): DARVTQTPRHKVTEMGQEVTMRCQPILGHNTVFWYRQTMMQGLELLAYFRNRAPLDDSGMPKDRFSAEMPDATLATLKIQPSEPRDSAVYFCASAATSGRSGEQFFGPGTRLTVL.